This TCR beta chain is from a study of T cells in tuberculosis. Study-wide context: The T cells targeted glucose monomycolate, a mycobacterial lipid, via CD1B.

This CDR3 contains 15 residues. V trimming: 5 bases; J trimming: 5 bases; junction bases outside the gene matches: 11. CDR1 is MNHEY and CDR2 is SVGAGI in the germline V gene. Assay used: immunoSEQ multiplex PCR; TCRdb lists only in-frame clones, some missing. Found here are more than 30,000 clones, 86% of them singletons; the top ten hold roughly 5%. Indicated time point: new active TB diagnosis, blood taken before or within 7 days of starting treatment. HIV-seronegative South African adults aged 18 years or older had newly diagnosed active tuberculosis. On average about 100,000 T cells per donor were immunosequenced.

The receptor's source is an adult with tuberculosis. This chain uses TRBV6-5 with TRBJ1-2; 7 bases agree with TRBD1. Sequencing used PBMCs, obtained at tuberculosis diagnosis. CDR3 sequence: CASSRPGQHAYGYTF. The CDR3 DNA reads TGTGCCAGCAGTCGACCGGGACAGCACGCGTATGGCTACACCTTC.